The 31 T cell receptor beta chains below were found in one sample sequenced in a study of regulatory T cells in long-lasting Graves disease. Time point meaning: newly diagnosed GD, antithyroid drugs for less than 3 months. Extracted RNA from PBMCs served as the source of the TCR library. Building of the TCR beta libraries involved iRepertoire HTBI primers and Arm-PCR of CDR3 regions. One entry per CDR3 protein results from TCRdb running MiXCR on the multiplex PCR reads. This table holds a few hundred thousand distinct CDR3 sequences, 16% found once. This same sample was also part of a study on T cells in Graves' hyperthyroidism and ophthalmopathy.

The sample here was peripheral blood mononuclear cells (PBMCs), taken at new diagnosis, from a patient treated with antithyroid drugs. The origin of the receptors is a woman under 30 with Graves disease.

J is TRBJ1-5 and V is TRBV15, with TRBD1 identical over 8 bases. The germline V gene has CDR1 LNHNV and CDR2 YYDKDF (reference sequence). The CDR3 loop spans 16 amino acids. Trimming took 5 bases from V and 3 from J; bases not matched to a gene: 9. The CDR3 nucleotides read TGTGCCACCAGCGACCGGGGCAGGGGGCTCAATCAGCCCCAGCATTTT. Encoded protein: CATSDRGRGLNQPQHF.

This clonotype was observed many times. This chain uses TRBV7-6 with TRBJ2-1; either TRBD1 or TRBD2 may supply D (5 bases each). Per the germline V gene, CDR1 is SGHVS and CDR2 is FNYEAQ. This CDR3 region has 17 residues. V lost 5 bases, J lost 1 base, and 18 bases lay in between. The CDR3 DNA reads TGTGCCAGCAGCGTACACCTCGTCGAGGGGTCCTACAATGAGCAGTTCTTC. Its translation: CASSVHLVEGSYNEQFF.

V and J are TRBV19 and TRBJ1-1; D remains ambiguous. This CDR3 spans 14 amino acids. Trimming removed 5 bases at V and 6 bases at J, with 16 bases between. The germline CDR1 and CDR2 sequences are LNHDA and SQIVND (reference sequence). The DNA for the CDR3 is TGTGCCAGTAGTTTTGGACGCGAACCCCCTGAAGCTTTCTTT. It is translated as CASSFGREPPEAFF.

The chain uses TRBV7-8 and TRBJ2-3; 10 nucleotides agree with TRBD2. Germline CDR1 is SGHVS and CDR2 is FQNEAQ. V was clipped by 5 bases and J by 6 bases; unmatched bases: 8. The CDR3 has 15 amino acids. CDR3 amino acids: CASSALAGRTDTQYF. The CDR3 coding sequence is TGTGCCAGCAGCGCACTAGCGGGGCGAACGGATACGCAGTATTTT.

V usage is TRBV6-1 and J usage is TRBJ2-4; a weak D match, TRBD2 (5 bases). There are 17 residues in the CDR3. Germline V gene sequence: CDR1 MNHNS, CDR2 SASEGT. V gave up 2 bases and J gave up 2 bases, with 16 bases separating them. The CDR3 sequence is CASSELRAAASKNIQYF. The CDR3 DNA reads TGTGCCAGCAGTGAACTGAGGGCAGCAGCGTCCAAAAACATTCAGTACTTC.

This clonotype was recorded many times. V is TRBV2 and J is TRBJ2-3; D not resolved. This CDR3 has 14 amino acids. Germline V gene sequence: CDR1 SNHLY, CDR2 FYNNEI. The V end lost 6 bases, the J end lost 0 bases, and 10 bases lay between the germline ends. This chain's CDR3 is CASRDGPSTDTQYF. CDR3 DNA: TGTGCCAGCAGGGACGGCCCTAGCACAGATACGCAGTATTTT.

This clonotype was detected many times. DNA for the CDR3: TGTGCCAGCTCCGCTCCGCTGGGTTTAGTCGATGAGCAGTTCTTC. As protein: CASSAPLGLVDEQFF. The chain links TRBV18 to TRBJ2-1; D is uncertain. CDR3 length: 15 residues. Trimming left V 6 bases short and J 8 bases short, with 20 bases between. CDR1 is KGHSH, CDR2 LQKENI, per germline.

A few counts support this clonotype. The chain is built from TRBV5-1 and TRBJ2-5; weak D call: TRBD2 (5 bases). This CDR3 spans 15 amino acids. Trimming took 3 bases from V and 3 from J, leaving 15 bases between them. Germline CDR1 SGHRS, CDR2 YFSETQ. The CDR3, as DNA: TGCGCCAGCAGCTATGGACTGTTGGGAGAAGAGACCCAGTACTTC. This codes for CASSYGLLGEETQYF.

The chain couples TRBV27 to TRBJ1-1; 7 nucleotides align to TRBD1. The V and J ends lost 5 bases and 11 bases, in that order; junction bases with no gene match: 8. Germline values: CDR1 MNHEY, CDR2 SMNVEV (reference sequence). The CDR3 is 12 amino acids. The CDR3 spells CASSLTGRVAFF. DNA for the CDR3: TGTGCCAGCAGTCTGACAGGGAGAGTTGCTTTCTTT.

Concerning this clonotype: Given a far larger clone just one base away, this is likely a sequencing read error. J is TRBJ2-3 and V is TRBV24-1; 9 bases are a match to TRBD2. The DNA end favors TRBJ2-5, so the J call may be wrong. The CDR3 loop spans 15 amino acids. Germline lookup yields CDR1 KGHDR and CDR2 SFDVKD. This CDR3 reads CATSRAGGPQEAQYF. The DNA of the CDR3 is TGTGCCACCAGTCGGGCGGGAGGGCCCCAAGAGGCCCAGTACTTC.

V is TRBV7-2 and J is TRBJ1-2, with a possible D match to TRBD1 (6 bases). Germline CDR1 SGHTA, CDR2 FQGNSA. V was trimmed by 5 bases and J by 4 bases, leaving 17 bases between them. The CDR3 runs to 15 residues. This chain's CDR3 is CASSEGTSYGYGYTF. Here the CDR3 DNA reads TGTGCCAGCAGCGAAGGGACATCTTACGGCTATGGCTACACCTTC. Using reference TRBV7-2 and TRBJ1-2 for the parts outside the CDR3, the full variable domain is GAGVSQSPSNKVTEKGKDVELRCDPISGHTALYWYRQSLGQGLEFLIYFQGNSAPDKSGLPSDRFSAERTGGSVSTLTIQRTQQEDSAVYLCASSEGTSYGYGYTFGSGTRLTVV.

Regarding this clonotype: This may be a read error: a much more frequent sequence differs by one nucleotide. The CDR3 nucleotides are TGTGCCAGCCTCCCCCTAAGCGGGGGGATCTACGGGCAGTACTTC. It codes for CASLPLSGGIYGQYF. V is TRBV28 and J is TRBJ2-7; 9 positions agree with TRBD2. Germline CDR1 reads MDHEN; CDR2 reads SYDVKM. The CDR3 has 15 residues. The entire variable domain, with the rest obtained from reference TRBV28 and TRBJ2-7, is as follows: DVKVTQSSRYLVKRTGEKVFLECVQDMDHENMFWYRQDPGLGLRLIYFSYDVKMKEKGDIPEGYSVSREKKERFSLILESASTNQTSMYLCASLPLSGGIYGQYFGPGTRLTVT.

This clonotype was seen at least ten times. Here the CDR3 reads CASGPALFSPLHF. The CDR3 DNA reads as TGTGCCAGCGGACCCGCCCTATTTTCACCCCTCCACTTT. The V gene is TRBV11-2, the J gene TRBJ1-6; D not certain. Trimming removed 8 bases at V and 9 bases at J, with 14 bases between. CDR3 length: 13 amino acids. The V gene's germline CDR1 is SGHAT and CDR2 FQNNGV.

This clonotype was picked up many times. DNA for the CDR3: TGTGCCAGCAGCCAAAGTAGCACAGATACGCAGTATTTT. As protein: CASSQSSTDTQYF. The V and J genes are TRBV7-6 and TRBJ2-3; D unclear. V lost 5 bases to trimming and J lost 0 bases, with 6 bases between them. The CDR3 is made up of 13 amino acids. Per germline, CDR1 SGHVS and CDR2 FNYEAQ.

J is TRBJ2-1 and V is TRBV6-2 or TRBV6-3; TRBD2 matches 9 bases. The CDR3 has 14 residues. Looked up from germline, CDR1 is MNHEY and CDR2 is SVGEGT. Trimming took 7 bases from V and 5 from J; bases not matched to a gene: 6. The CDR3, as DNA: TGTGCCAGCAATGTAGCGGGAGAAAACAATGAGCAGTTCTTC. Translating it yields CASNVAGENNEQFF.

This chain connects TRBV6-1 to TRBJ1-2; 11 positions match TRBD1. The germline CDR1 and CDR2 sequences are MNHNS and SASEGT. Trimming removed 6 bases from V and 4 bases from J; junction bases left unmatched: 4. The CDR3 has 14 amino acids. CDR3 region: CASRPGTGGYGYTF. Here the CDR3 DNA reads TGTGCCAGCAGGCCCGGGACAGGGGGCTATGGCTACACCTTC.

The rearrangement uses TRBV5-5 and TRBJ2-1; 10 bases are a match to TRBD1. Germline values: CDR1 SGHKS, CDR2 YYEKEE (reference sequence). The trim removed 3 bases at V and 5 bases at J, leaving 11 bases unmatched. CDR3 length equals 17 residues. CDR3 DNA: TGTGCCAGCAGCTCAATAACCGGGACAGGGGACCACAATGAGCAGTTCTTC. Its protein is CASSSITGTGDHNEQFF.

This clonotype was seen more than once but under ten times. The chain carries TRBV19 and TRBJ1-5; D gene unclear. V was pared by 3 bases and J by 0 bases, with 15 bases between. The germline V gene encodes CDR1 LNHDA and CDR2 SQIVND (reference sequence). This CDR3 spans 17 amino acids. The CDR3 DNA reads TGTGCCAGTAGTATTCTTTTTTCCGGGTTTAGCAATCAGCCCCAGCATTTT. Translated, it gives CASSILFSGFSNQPQHF.

This clonotype came up once. Its ends do not fully match the called genes, so a read error is possible. The chain is built from TRBV10-3 and TRBJ1-5; D not certain. The CDR3 has 13 residues. CDR1 and CDR2 (germline): ENHRY, SYGVKD. CDR3 in DNA: TGTGCCAGCAGTTACTCAGAGAATCAGCCCCAGCATTTT. Its translation: CASSYSENQPQHF.

This clonotype was observed a few times. The chain has TRBV24-1 and TRBJ1-5; 7 bases line up with TRBD1. The trim removed 4 bases at V and 6 bases at J, leaving 2 bases unmatched. The germline V gene has CDR1 KGHDR and CDR2 SFDVKD. This CDR3 region has 13 residues. CDR3 sequence reads: CATSERDSQPQHF. The CDR3 bases are TGTGCCACCAGTGAACGGGACAGTCAGCCCCAGCATTTT.

In its sample, this clonotype was seen a few times. This may come from a read error, since a much larger clone is one base off. The chain employs TRBV3-1 and TRBJ2-2, with a possible D match to TRBD2 (5 bases). The germline CDR1 and CDR2 sequences are LGHDT and YNNKEL (reference sequence). There are 16 residues in the CDR3. The CDR3 here is CAGSQGGLVQTGELFF. The CDR3 DNA is TGTGCCGGCAGCCAAGGAGGCCTAGTTCAGACCGGGGAGCTGTTTTTT.

The table lists this clonotype with many counts. The chain links TRBV5-1 to TRBJ2-1; D is unresolved. Germline V gene sequence: CDR1 SGHRS, CDR2 YFSETQ. The CDR3 is 13 residues long. Trimming shortened V by 0 bases and J by 9 bases, and 10 bases separated the two germline ends. The CDR3 DNA reads as TGCGCCAGCAGCTTGGAGATTTATGGTGAGCAGTTCTTC. Its translation: CASSLEIYGEQFF.

This clonotype has ten or more counts. This chain joins TRBV3-1 and TRBJ1-2; 9 bases map to TRBD1. Looked up from germline, CDR1 is LGHDT and CDR2 is YNNKEL (reference sequence). V lost 6 bases to trimming and J lost 5 bases; unmatched junction nucleotides: 13. This CDR3 is built from 16 residues. The DNA of the CDR3 is TGTGCCAGCAGACGAACAAGCGGACAGGGGATTTATGGCTACACCTTC. Encoded protein: CASRRTSGQGIYGYTF.

The rearrangement uses TRBV25-1 and TRBJ2-1; D is undetermined. There are 16 residues in the CDR3. Per germline, CDR1 MGHDK and CDR2 SYGVNS. V lost 4 bases and J 3 bases, leaving 16 bases between the germline ends. The CDR3 is CASSVPRAPHYNEQFF. The CDR3 DNA sequence: TGTGCCAGCAGTGTACCTCGAGCCCCACACTACAATGAGCAGTTCTTC.

The chain combines TRBV5-1 with TRBJ2-7; 9 bases match TRBD1. Germline CDR1 and CDR2: SGHRS and YFSETQ. The CDR3 extends over 16 amino acids. V dropped 0 bases and J dropped 0; count of bases not matched to a gene: 4. The CDR3 loop is CASSLGGQGSSYEQYF. The CDR3 nucleotides are TGCGCCAGCAGCTTGGGCGGACAGGGGAGCTCCTACGAGCAGTACTTC.

About this clonotype itself: This sequence may be a read error, since a much larger clone differs from it by one base. The CDR3 loop is CATSPRSGTGSYDEQFF. CDR3 bases: TGTGCCACCAGCCCACGTTCCGGGACAGGGTCTTACGATGAGCAGTTCTTC. The genes are TRBV24-1 and TRBJ2-1; 9 positions match TRBD1. The CDR3 runs to 17 residues. The germline V gene encodes CDR1 KGHDR and CDR2 SFDVKD. The junction had 17 bases not matched to a gene; V was cut back by 7 bases and J by 8 bases.

This clonotype turned up a few times. V and J are TRBV20-1 and TRBJ1-1, with TRBD1 identical over 8 bases. The junction had 7 bases not matched to a gene; V was cut back by 3 bases and J by 4 bases. Germline V gene sequence: CDR1 DFQATT, CDR2 SNEGSKA (reference sequence). The CDR3 consists of 14 residues. CDR3 amino acids: CSARKRTGGTEAFF. DNA of the CDR3: TGCAGTGCTAGGAAGAGAACAGGGGGCACTGAAGCTTTCTTT.

The chain couples TRBV4-1 to TRBJ2-3; 14 nucleotides agree with TRBD2. Germline CDR1 reads MGHRA; CDR2 reads YSYEKL. Germline trimming cut 3 bases from V and 1 base from J; bases unmatched to any gene: 15. The CDR3 is made up of 21 amino acids. The CDR3 sequence is CASSHPDKTSGGAGGTDTQYF. Here the CDR3 DNA reads TGCGCCAGCAGCCATCCCGATAAGACTAGCGGGGGGGCCGGCGGCACAGATACGCAGTATTTT.

This clonotype was seen repeatedly, ten times or more. J is TRBJ2-3 and V is TRBV6-2 or TRBV6-3, with D maybe TRBD1 (6 bases). The V gene's germline CDR1 is MNHEY and CDR2 SVGEGT. The CDR3 extends over 21 amino acids. The V and J ends lost 2 bases and 3 bases respectively, with 30 bases between them. CDR3 region: CASSYGTSARPRGWSTDTQYF. The DNA for the CDR3 is TGTGCCAGCAGTTACGGGACGAGTGCTAGACCAAGGGGGTGGTCTACAGATACGCAGTATTTT.

Many counts were recorded for this clonotype. The chain couples TRBV11-2 to TRBJ1-4; tentative D call: TRBD1 (6 bases). V lost 5 bases and J 8 bases, leaving 18 bases between the germline ends. Germline CDR1 and CDR2: SGHAT and FQNNGV. The CDR3 length is 15 residues. The DNA for the CDR3 is TGTGCCAGCAGCCCCGTTGGGGGGCCGCAGGAAAAACTGTTTTTT. This sequence encodes CASSPVGGPQEKLFF.

A note on this clonotype: A far larger clone differs by one base, so this is likely a read error. The rearrangement uses TRBV5-5 and TRBJ1-5; D gene uncertain. The ends were cut back, 0 bases at V and 0 bases at J, with 7 bases in the middle. Germline values: CDR1 SGHKS, CDR2 YYEKEE (reference sequence). This CDR3 region has 15 residues. Written as DNA, the CDR3 is TGTGCCAGCAGCTTGGGTCCAGATAGCAATCAGCCCCAGCATTTT. Amino acid sequence: CASSLGPDSNQPQHF.